This T cell receptor beta chain originates from a study of cytomegalovirus exposure and HLA in healthy donors. General study points: A few of the chains that were CMV-associated were confirmed in vitro to be specific for CMV antigens. In a later analysis, first-cohort TCR clusters were found to tend to co-occur in the approximately 120 validation repertoires. The study designated roughly 150 TCR beta chains cytomegalovirus-associated.

Comments on this clone: Its specificity is not known.

Germline V gives CDR1 SGHKS, CDR2 YYEKEE (reference sequence). V lost 0 bases and J lost 7; bases outside the gene matches: 14. The CDR3 consists of 18 residues. Only in-frame clones appear in the TCRdb table, and some are missing; sequencing was by immunoSEQ multiplex PCR. Of approximately 100,000 clones listed, roughly nine tenths are singletons. Sample: PBMCs. This clonotype was sampled from a man between 18 and 29 years old in good health and CMV-seropositive. The chain has TRBV5-5 and TRBJ2-7, with TRBD2 identical over 12 bases. The CDR3 bases are TGTGCCAGCAGCTTGGTGGGGGTGCGGACTAGCGGGAAGCGGGAGCAGTACTTC. Translating it yields CASSLVGVRTSGKREQYF.